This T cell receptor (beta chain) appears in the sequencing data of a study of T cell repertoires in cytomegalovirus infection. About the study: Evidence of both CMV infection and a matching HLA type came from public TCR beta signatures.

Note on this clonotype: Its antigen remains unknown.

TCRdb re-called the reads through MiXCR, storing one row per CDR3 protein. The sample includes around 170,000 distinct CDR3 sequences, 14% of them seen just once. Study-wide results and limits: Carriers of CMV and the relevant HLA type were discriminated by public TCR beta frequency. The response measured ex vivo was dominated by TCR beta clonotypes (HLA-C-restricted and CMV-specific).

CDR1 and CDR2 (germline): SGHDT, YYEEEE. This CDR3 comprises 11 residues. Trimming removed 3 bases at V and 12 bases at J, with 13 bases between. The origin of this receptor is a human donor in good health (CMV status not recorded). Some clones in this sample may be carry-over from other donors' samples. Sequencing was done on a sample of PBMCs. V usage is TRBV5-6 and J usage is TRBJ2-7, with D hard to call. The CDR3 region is CASSSGPGWYF. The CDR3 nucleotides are TGTGCCAGCAGCTCCGGACCGGGTTGGTACTTC.